The 5 T cell receptor beta chains in this list originate from one sample, sequenced in a study of blood T cell repertoires in COVID-19. Clones were sequenced by immunoSEQ multiplex PCR, and TCRdb holds only the in-frame ones, with some missing. Found here are roughly 140,000 clones, approximately 86% of them singletons; the top ten hold about 3.2%. Sequenced material: peripheral blood. All receptors derive from a middle-aged woman with active or convalescent COVID-19.

The V call is TRBV6-5, the J call TRBJ1-1; no reliable D call. Looked up from germline, CDR1 is MNHEY and CDR2 is SVGAGI. The CDR3 is 13 residues long. V was cut by 7 bases and J by 3 bases, with 12 bases left in between. CDR3 residues: CASMRAIDTEAFF. CDR3 bases: TGTGCCAGCATGCGTGCGATCGACACTGAAGCTTTCTTT.

The gene calls are TRBV6-6 and TRBJ1-3; D is possibly TRBD1 (6 bases). Trimming shortened V by 3 bases and J by 2 bases, and 14 bases separated the two germline ends. Germline CDR1 is MNHNY and CDR2 is SVGAGI (reference sequence). The CDR3 length is 16 residues. CDR3 loop: CASSYQGWGPGNTIYF. In DNA, the CDR3 is TGTGCCAGCAGTTATCAGGGGTGGGGTCCTGGAAACACCATATATTTT.

This clone was seen more than once but under ten times. The chain couples TRBV7-2 to TRBJ1-6, with 7 bases fitting TRBD1. The junction had 5 bases not matched to a gene; V was cut back by 5 bases and J by 1 base. Germline V gene lookup returns CDR1 SGHTA and CDR2 FQGNSA. The CDR3 has 16 amino acids. CDR3 amino acids: CASSPRGQSYNSPLHF. The CDR3 region has the DNA TGTGCCAGCAGCCCCAGGGGACAGTCCTATAATTCACCCCTCCACTTT.

The J gene is TRBJ1-4, the V gene TRBV5-4, with 8 nucleotides matching TRBD1. This CDR3 spans 16 amino acids. From germline, CDR1 is SGHNT and CDR2 YYREEE (reference sequence). J gave up 7 bases and V 0 bases, and 8 bases lay outside the gene matches. CDR3 sequence reads: CASSLEAGGSGEKLFF. Written as DNA, the CDR3 is TGTGCCAGCAGCTTGGAGGCAGGGGGCTCAGGTGAAAAACTGTTTTTT.

The chain couples TRBV11-2 to TRBJ1-4; TRBD1 agrees at 8 bases. This CDR3 comprises 15 residues. Germline V gene data show CDR1 as SGHAT and CDR2 as FQNNGV. The V gene end was trimmed by 3 bases and the J gene end by 5 bases; junction bases not matched to a gene: 5. The CDR3 region is CASSLTGARNEKLFF. In DNA, the CDR3 is TGTGCCAGCAGCTTGACAGGGGCTCGCAATGAAAAACTGTTTTTT.